A single sample is the source of the 7 T cell receptor beta chains below, sequenced in a study of blood T cell repertoires in COVID-19. Clones were sequenced by immunoSEQ multiplex PCR, and TCRdb holds only the in-frame ones, with some missing. This table has around 380,000 clones, over 65% appearing once. The sample consisted of peripheral blood. These receptors originate from a human donor with acute or convalescent COVID-19. The donor label of this sample is uncertain.

This rearrangement joins TRBV6-5 to TRBJ1-1; D is possibly TRBD1 (5 bases). Germline lookup yields CDR1 MNHEY and CDR2 SVGAGI. This CDR3 is built from 15 residues. V was cut by 7 bases and J by 3 bases, with 18 bases left in between. The CDR3 spells CASNPIQGRYTEAFF. CDR3 DNA sequence: TGTGCCAGCAACCCAATTCAGGGAAGGTACACTGAAGCTTTCTTT.

The rearrangement uses TRBV5-4 and TRBJ1-1, with D tentatively TRBD1 (6 bases). CDR1 and CDR2 (germline): SGHNT, YYREEE (reference sequence). The CDR3 has 13 residues. The ends were cut back, 2 bases at V and 5 bases at J, with 10 bases in the middle. CDR3 in DNA: TGTGCCAGCAGCTTAACAGGGCAGACTGAAGCTTTCTTT. Translating it yields CASSLTGQTEAFF.

This clone came up once. The chain carries TRBV11-2 and TRBJ1-1; D gene unclear. Germline V gene sequence: CDR1 SGHAT, CDR2 FQNNGV. CDR3 length equals 13 residues. The V and J ends lost 5 bases and 2 bases respectively, with 9 bases between them. CDR3 in DNA: TGTGCCAGCAGCCCTTGGAGAAACACTGAAGCTTTCTTT. It translates to CASSPWRNTEAFF.

This clone was picked up one time. The chain carries TRBV19 and TRBJ1-1; no reliable D call. The CDR3 loop spans 13 amino acids. V dropped 5 bases and J dropped 7 bases, with 14 bases sitting between them. Per the germline V gene, CDR1 is LNHDA and CDR2 is SQIVND (reference sequence). In DNA form, the CDR3 reads TGTGCCAGTAGTCGGATAGCGTCCTATGAAGCTTTCTTT. It yields the protein CASSRIASYEAFF. The full variable domain, in which reference TRBV19 and TRBJ1-1 provide the parts outside the CDR3, is DGGITQSPKYLFRKEGQNVTLSCEQNLNHDAMYWYRQDPGQGLRLIYYSQIVNDFQKGDIAEGYSVSREKKESFPLTVTSAQKNPTAFYLCASSRIASYEAFFGQGTRLTVV.

This chain's CDR3 is CASSQTSGSAYEQYF. In DNA form, the CDR3 reads TGCGCCAGCAGCCAGACTAGCGGGTCGGCCTACGAGCAGTACTTC. This chain uses TRBV5-1 with TRBJ2-7, with 10 positions matching TRBD2. The germline CDR1 and CDR2 sequences are SGHRS and YFSETQ. Losses at the gene ends were 4 bases for V and 2 bases for J; bases not matched to a gene: 6. This CDR3 spans 15 amino acids.

The chain carries TRBV18 and TRBJ2-2; 7 bases agree with TRBD1. Germline lookup yields CDR1 KGHSH and CDR2 LQKENI. The CDR3 contains 14 residues. The ends lost 4 bases at V and 3 bases at J; junction bases unmatched: 2. CDR3 residues: CASSRGTDTGELFF. The CDR3 bases are TGTGCCAGCTCACGAGGGACAGACACCGGGGAGCTGTTTTTT.

The gene calls are TRBV4-1 and TRBJ2-2; TRBD2 matches at 7 bases. Trimming removed 0 bases from V and 2 bases from J; junction bases left unmatched: 6. The CDR3 runs 17 residues. Per germline, CDR1 MGHRA and CDR2 YSYEKL. CDR3 region: CASSQEKGGGNTGELFF. For the CDR3, the DNA is TGCGCCAGCAGCCAAGAGAAAGGCGGGGGAAACACCGGGGAGCTGTTTTTT.